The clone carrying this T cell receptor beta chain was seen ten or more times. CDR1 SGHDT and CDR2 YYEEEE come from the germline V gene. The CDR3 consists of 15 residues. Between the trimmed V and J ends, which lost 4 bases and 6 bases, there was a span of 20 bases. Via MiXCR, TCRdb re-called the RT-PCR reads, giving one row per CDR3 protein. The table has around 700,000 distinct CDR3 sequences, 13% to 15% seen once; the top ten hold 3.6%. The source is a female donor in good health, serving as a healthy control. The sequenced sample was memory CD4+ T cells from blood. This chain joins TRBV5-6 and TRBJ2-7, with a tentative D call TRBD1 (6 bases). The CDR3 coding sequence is TGTGCCAGCAGCCCACTCCCGACAGGAGGAGGCGAGCAGTACTTC. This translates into CASSPLPTGGGEQYF.